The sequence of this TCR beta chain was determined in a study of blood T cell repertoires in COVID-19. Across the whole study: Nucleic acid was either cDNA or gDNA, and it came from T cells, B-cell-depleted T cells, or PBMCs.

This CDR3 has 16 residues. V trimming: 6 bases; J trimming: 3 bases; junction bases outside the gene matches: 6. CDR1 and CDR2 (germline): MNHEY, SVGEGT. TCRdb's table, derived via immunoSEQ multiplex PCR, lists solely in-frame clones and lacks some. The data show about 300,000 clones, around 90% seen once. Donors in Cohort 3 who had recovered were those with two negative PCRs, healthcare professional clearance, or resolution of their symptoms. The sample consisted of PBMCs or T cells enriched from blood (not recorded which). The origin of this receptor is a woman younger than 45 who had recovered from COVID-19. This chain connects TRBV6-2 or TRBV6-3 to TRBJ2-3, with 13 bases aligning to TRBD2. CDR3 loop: CASSYTSGRATDTQYF. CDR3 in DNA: TGTGCCAGCAGCTATACTAGCGGGAGGGCGACAGATACGCAGTATTTT.